Listed here is a single T cell receptor beta chain. Authors' data handling: Reference gene primer amplification gave nucleated cell count estimates. Only in-frame clones appear in the TCRdb table, and some are missing; sequencing was by immunoSEQ multiplex PCR. Clone size and the V and J calls come from that table; the DNA yielded D and trimming. The sample consists of about 200,000 clones, approximately 90% of them appearing once. The data derive from a study of blood T cell repertoires in COVID-19. In the study overall: From the United States, Italy and Spain came samples of acute and convalescent COVID-19. Sample material is recorded as cDNA or gDNA derived from T cells, B-cell-depleted T cells, or PBMCs.

With 4 bases clipped from V and 4 bases from J, the junction kept 3 bases outside the gene matches. In germline, CDR1 is SGHRS, CDR2 YFSETQ. The CDR3 length is 13 residues. This clonotype was sampled from a middle-aged woman with acute or convalescent COVID-19. Sequences were obtained from peripheral blood. J is TRBJ1-1 and V is TRBV5-1, with 8 bases aligning to TRBD1. The CDR3 protein is CASSRQGSTEAFF. CDR3 nucleotides: TGCGCCAGCAGCCGACAGGGGAGCACTGAAGCTTTCTTT.